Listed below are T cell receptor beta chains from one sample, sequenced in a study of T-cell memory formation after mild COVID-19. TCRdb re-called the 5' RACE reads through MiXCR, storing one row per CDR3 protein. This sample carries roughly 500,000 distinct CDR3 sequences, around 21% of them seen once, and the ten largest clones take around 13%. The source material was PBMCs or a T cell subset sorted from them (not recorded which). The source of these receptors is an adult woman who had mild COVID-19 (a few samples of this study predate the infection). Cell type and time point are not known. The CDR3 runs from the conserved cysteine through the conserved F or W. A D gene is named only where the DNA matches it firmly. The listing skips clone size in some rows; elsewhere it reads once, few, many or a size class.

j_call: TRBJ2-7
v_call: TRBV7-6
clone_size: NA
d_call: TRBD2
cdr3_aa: CASSLGAGASYEQYF
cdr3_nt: TGTGCCAGCAGCTTAGGAGCGGGAGCTTCCTACGAGCAGTACTTC

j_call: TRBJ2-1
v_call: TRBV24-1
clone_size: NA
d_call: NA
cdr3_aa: CATSDLPISGDEQFF
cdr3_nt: TGTGCCACCAGTGATTTGCCGATCTCAGGGGATGAGCAGTTCTTC

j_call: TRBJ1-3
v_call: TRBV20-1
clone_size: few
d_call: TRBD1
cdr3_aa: CSGRQGSGNTIYF
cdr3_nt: TGCAGTGGGAGACAGGGCTCTGGAAACACCATATATTTT

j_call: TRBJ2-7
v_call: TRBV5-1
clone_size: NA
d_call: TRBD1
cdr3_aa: CASSRGTGGAPYEQYF
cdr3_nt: TGCGCCAGCAGCCGTGGGACAGGGGGCGCCCCCTACGAGCAGTACTTC

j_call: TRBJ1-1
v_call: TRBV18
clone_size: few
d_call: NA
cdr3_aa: CASSRNRENTEAFF
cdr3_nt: TGTGCCAGCTCACGCAACAGGGAGAACACTGAAGCTTTCTTT

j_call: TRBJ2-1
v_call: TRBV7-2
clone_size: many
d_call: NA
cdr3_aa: CASSFRGPEQFF
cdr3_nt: TGTGCCAGCAGCTTCCGGGGTCCGGAGCAGTTCTTC

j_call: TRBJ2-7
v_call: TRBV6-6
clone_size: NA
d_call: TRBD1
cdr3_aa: CASSYSSGRGSLRYEQYF
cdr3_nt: TGTGCCAGCAGTTACTCGAGCGGCAGGGGGAGCCTCCGGTACGAGCAGTACTTC

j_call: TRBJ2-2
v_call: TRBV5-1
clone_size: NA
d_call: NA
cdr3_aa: CASSLGQPTGELFF
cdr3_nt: TGCGCCAGCAGCTTGGGTCAGCCCACCGGGGAGCTGTTTTTT

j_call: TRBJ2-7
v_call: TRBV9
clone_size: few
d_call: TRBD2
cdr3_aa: CASSVYARLAGSYEQYF
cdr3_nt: TGTGCCAGCAGCGTATATGCGCGACTAGCGGGGTCCTACGAGCAGTACTTC

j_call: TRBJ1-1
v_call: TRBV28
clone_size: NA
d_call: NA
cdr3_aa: CASTQGKENTEAFF
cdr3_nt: TGTGCCAGCACCCAGGGGAAAGAGAACACTGAAGCTTTCTTT

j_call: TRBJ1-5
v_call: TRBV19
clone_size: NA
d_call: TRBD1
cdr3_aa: CATSREGASNQPQHF
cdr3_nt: TGTGCCACCTCTAGAGAGGGGGCGAGCAATCAGCCCCAGCATTTT

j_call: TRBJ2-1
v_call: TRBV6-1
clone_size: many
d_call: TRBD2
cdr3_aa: CASSEALAGGPNEQFF
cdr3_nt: TGTGCCAGCAGTGAAGCGTTAGCGGGGGGACCCAATGAGCAGTTCTTC

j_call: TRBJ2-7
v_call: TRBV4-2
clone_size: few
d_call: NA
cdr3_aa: CASSQDEGSGEQYF
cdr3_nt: TGTGCCAGCAGCCAAGATGAGGGTTCGGGGGAGCAGTACTTC

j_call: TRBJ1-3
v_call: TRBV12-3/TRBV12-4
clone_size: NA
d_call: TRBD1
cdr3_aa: CASSPRGAGNTIYF
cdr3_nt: TGTGCCAGCAGTCCCAGGGGGGCAGGAAACACCATATATTTT

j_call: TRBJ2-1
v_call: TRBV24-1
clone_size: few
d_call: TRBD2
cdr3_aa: CATRADRLAGDEQFF
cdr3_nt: TGTGCCACCAGAGCCGACAGATTAGCGGGAGATGAGCAGTTCTTC

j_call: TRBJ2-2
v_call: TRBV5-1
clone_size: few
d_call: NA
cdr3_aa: CASSFSGPWNTGELFF
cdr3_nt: TGCGCCAGCAGCTTCTCGGGACCCTGGAACACCGGGGAGCTGTTTTTT

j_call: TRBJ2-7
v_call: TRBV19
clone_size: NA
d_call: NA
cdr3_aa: CASSPTPGWQGPRREQYF
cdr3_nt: TGTGCCAGTAGTCCTACTCCGGGTTGGCAGGGCCCTAGGAGAGAGCAGTACTTC

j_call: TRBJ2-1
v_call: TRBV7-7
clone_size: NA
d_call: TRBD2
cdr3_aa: CASSPGRLAGANEQFF
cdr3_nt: TGTGCTAGCAGCCCAGGTCGTCTAGCGGGAGCGAATGAGCAGTTCTTC

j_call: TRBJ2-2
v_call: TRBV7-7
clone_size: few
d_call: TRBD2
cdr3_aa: CASSPAWGGGTGELFF
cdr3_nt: TGTGCCAGCAGCCCCGCTTGGGGGGGAGGCACCGGGGAGCTGTTTTTT

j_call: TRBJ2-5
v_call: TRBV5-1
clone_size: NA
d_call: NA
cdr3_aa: CASSLRRQGQETQYF
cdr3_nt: TGCGCCAGCAGCTTGCGGCGCCAGGGACAAGAGACCCAGTACTTC

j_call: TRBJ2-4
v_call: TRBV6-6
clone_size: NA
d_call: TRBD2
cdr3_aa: CASSPALAGGWGPKNIQYF
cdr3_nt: TGTGCCAGCAGCCCTGCGCTAGCGGGAGGGTGGGGGCCCAAAAACATTCAGTACTTC

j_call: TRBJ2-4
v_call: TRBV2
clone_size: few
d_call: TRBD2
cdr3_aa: CASRISGGMNIQYF
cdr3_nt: TGTGCCAGCAGAATATCGGGGGGGATGAACATTCAGTACTTC

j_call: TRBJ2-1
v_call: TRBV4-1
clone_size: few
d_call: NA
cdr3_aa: CASSQLLVSEQFF
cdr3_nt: TGCGCCAGCAGCCAGCTCCTCGTAAGTGAGCAGTTCTTC

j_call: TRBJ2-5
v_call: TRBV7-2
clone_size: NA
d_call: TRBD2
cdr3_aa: CASSRSGSEETQYF
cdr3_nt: TGTGCCAGCAGCCGTAGCGGGAGCGAAGAGACCCAGTACTTC

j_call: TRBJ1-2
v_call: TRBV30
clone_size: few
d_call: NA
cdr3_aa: CAWRVPGQNYGYTF
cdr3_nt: TGTGCCTGGAGGGTCCCAGGGCAAAACTATGGCTACACCTTC

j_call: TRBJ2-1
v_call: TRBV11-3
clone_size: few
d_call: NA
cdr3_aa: CASSGRDGVGNEQFF
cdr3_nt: TGTGCCAGCAGCGGCCGGGACGGGGTGGGCAATGAGCAGTTCTTC

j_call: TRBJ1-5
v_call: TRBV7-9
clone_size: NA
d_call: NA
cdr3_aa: CASSSGRGAREPQHF
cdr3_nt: TGTGCCAGCAGCTCAGGTCGGGGGGCTAGGGAGCCCCAGCATTTT

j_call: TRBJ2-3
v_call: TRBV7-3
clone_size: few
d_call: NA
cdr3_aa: CASSLTGTDSQYF
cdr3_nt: TGTGCCAGCAGCTTAACAGGGACTGACTCGCAGTATTTT

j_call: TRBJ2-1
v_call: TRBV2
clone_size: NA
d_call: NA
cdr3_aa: CASSEQGPGLNEQFF
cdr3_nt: TGTGCCAGCAGTGAACAGGGGCCGGGGCTCAATGAGCAGTTCTTC

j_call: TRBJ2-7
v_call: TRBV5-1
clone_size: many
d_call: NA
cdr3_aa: CASSREGQIYEQYF
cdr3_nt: TGCGCCAGCAGCCGGGAGGGACAGATCTACGAGCAGTACTTC

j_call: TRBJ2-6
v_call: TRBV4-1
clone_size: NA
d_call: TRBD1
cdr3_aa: CASSQDRDSVLTF
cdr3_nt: TGCGCCAGCAGCCAGGATAGGGACAGCGTCCTGACTTTC

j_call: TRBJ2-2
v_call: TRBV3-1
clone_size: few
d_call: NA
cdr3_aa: CASSQDLIGELFF
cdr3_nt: TGTGCCAGCAGCCAAGATTTGATCGGGGAGCTGTTTTTT

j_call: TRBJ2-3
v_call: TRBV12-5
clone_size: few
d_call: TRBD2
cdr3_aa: CATSGVSTDTQYF
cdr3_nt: TGTGCTACTAGCGGGGTTAGCACAGATACGCAGTATTTT

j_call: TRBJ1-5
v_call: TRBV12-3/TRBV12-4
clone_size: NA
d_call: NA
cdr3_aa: CASSTGIYQPQHF
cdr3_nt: TGTGCCAGCAGCACCGGGATCTATCAGCCCCAGCATTTT

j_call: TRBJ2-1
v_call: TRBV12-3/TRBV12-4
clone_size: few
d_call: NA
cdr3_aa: CASSTGTRNEQFF
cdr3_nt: TGTGCCAGCAGTACTGGGACACGCAATGAGCAGTTCTTC

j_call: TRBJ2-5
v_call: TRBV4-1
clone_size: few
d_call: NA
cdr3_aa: CASSQAQGRETQYF
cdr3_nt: TGCGCCAGCAGCCAAGCACAGGGCCGAGAGACCCAGTACTTC

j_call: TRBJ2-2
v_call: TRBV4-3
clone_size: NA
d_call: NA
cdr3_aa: CASSQETGSNTGELFF
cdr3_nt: TGCGCCAGCAGCCAAGAGACAGGTTCAAACACCGGGGAGCTGTTTTTT

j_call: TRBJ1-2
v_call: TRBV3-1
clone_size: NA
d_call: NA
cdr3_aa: CASSQDPHGYTF
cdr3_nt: TGTGCCAGCAGCCAAGATCCGCACGGCTACACCTTC

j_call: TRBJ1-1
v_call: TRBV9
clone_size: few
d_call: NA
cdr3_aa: CASSVGSGALEAFF
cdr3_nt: TGTGCCAGCAGCGTAGGGTCGGGGGCCCTTGAGGCTTTCTTT

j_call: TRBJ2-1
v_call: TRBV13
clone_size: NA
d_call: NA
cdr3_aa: CASSLRLLNEQFF
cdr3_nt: TGTGCCAGCAGCCTAAGGTTACTCAATGAGCAGTTCTTC

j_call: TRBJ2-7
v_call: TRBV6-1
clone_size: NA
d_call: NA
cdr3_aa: CASSDPPWETYEQYF
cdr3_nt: TGTGCCAGCAGTGATCCGCCCTGGGAAACCTACGAGCAGTACTTC

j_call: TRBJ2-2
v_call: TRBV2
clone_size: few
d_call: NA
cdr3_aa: CASTGVTGELFF
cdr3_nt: TGTGCCAGCACAGGGGTGACCGGGGAGCTGTTTTTT

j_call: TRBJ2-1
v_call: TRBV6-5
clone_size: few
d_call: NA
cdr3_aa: CASSQQGSASYNEQFF
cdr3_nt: TGTGCCAGCAGCCAGCAGGGATCGGCCTCCTACAATGAGCAGTTCTTC

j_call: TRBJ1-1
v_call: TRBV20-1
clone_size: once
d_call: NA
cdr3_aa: CSARDSRGGYRGEAFF
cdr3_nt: TGCAGTGCTAGAGATTCAAGAGGGGGGTATCGTGGTGAAGCTTTCTTT

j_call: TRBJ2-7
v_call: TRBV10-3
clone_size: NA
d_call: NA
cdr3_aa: CAIGHQLDYEQYF
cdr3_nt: TGTGCCATCGGACACCAACTAGACTACGAGCAGTACTTC

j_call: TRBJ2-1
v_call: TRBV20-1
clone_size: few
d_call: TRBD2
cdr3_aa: CSAATSGGINEQFF
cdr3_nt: TGCAGTGCGGCGACTAGCGGGGGGATCAATGAGCAGTTCTTC

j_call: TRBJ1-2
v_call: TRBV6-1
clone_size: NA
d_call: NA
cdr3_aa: CASSETGVSGYTF
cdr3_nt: TGTGCCAGCAGTGAAACAGGAGTTTCGGGCTACACCTTC

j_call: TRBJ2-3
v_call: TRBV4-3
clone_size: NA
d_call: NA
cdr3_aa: CASSQEDRSTDTQYF
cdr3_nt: TGCGCCAGCAGCCAAGAGGACAGAAGCACAGATACGCAGTATTTT

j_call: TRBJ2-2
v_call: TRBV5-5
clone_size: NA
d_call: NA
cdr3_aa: CASSPYLTGARTGELFF
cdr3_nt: TGTGCCAGCAGCCCATATTTGACAGGAGCGAGGACCGGGGAGCTGTTTTTT

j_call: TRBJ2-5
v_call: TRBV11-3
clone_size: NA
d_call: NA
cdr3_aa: CASSFLTGSNRKETQYF
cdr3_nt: TGTGCCAGCAGCTTCCTGACCGGGTCAAACAGGAAAGAGACCCAGTACTTC

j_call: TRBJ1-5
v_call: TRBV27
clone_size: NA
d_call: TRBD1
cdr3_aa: CASSFRYRGREQPQHF
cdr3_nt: TGTGCCAGCAGTTTTCGATACAGGGGGCGAGAGCAGCCCCAGCATTTT

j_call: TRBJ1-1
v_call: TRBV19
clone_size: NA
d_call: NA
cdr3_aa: CASSIYSGHWEAFF
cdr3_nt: TGTGCCAGTAGTATTTACTCAGGACACTGGGAAGCTTTCTTT

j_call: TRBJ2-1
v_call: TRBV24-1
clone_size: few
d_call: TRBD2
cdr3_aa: CATSDLGRGSYNEQFF
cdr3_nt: TGTGCCACCAGTGATTTGGGGAGGGGTTCCTACAATGAGCAGTTCTTC